Below, 11 T cell receptor beta chains from the same sample are listed, as sequenced in a study of control samples from healthy donors and cancer patients. This table comes from immunoSEQ multiplex PCR, and its TCRdb copy is limited to in-frame clones, with some not included. The sample records 200,000 or so clones, around 94% being singletons. Input material: blood. Receptor source: a man in his fifties or sixties in good health.

The rearrangement uses TRBV11-2 and TRBJ2-2; TRBD2 might be the D (5 bases). With 4 bases removed from V and 6 bases from J, the gap between germline ends came to 12 bases. The CDR3 is 14 amino acids. Looked up from germline, CDR1 is SGHAT and CDR2 is FQNNGV. CDR3: CASSSIRGSGELFF. DNA of the CDR3: TGTGCCAGCAGCTCTATACGGGGATCCGGGGAGCTGTTTTTT. Drawing the rest from reference TRBV11-2 and TRBJ2-2, the complete variable domain is EAGVAQSPRYKIIEKRQSVAFWCNPISGHATLYWYQQILGQGPKLLIQFQNNGVVDDSQLPKDRFSAERLKGVDSTLKIQPAKLEDSAVYLCASSSIRGSGELFFGEGSRLTVL.

The chain joins TRBV2 to TRBJ1-6, with D possibly TRBD1 on 5 matching bases. From germline, CDR1 is SNHLY and CDR2 FYNNEI. The CDR3 is made up of 14 amino acids. V lost 6 bases, J lost 10 bases, and 16 bases lay in between. CDR3 amino acids: CASREGRGWSPLHF. DNA for the CDR3: TGTGCCAGCAGGGAGGGACGGGGTTGGTCACCCCTCCACTTT.

Written as DNA, the CDR3 is TGTGCCAGCAGCCAAGGAACCTATACGCAGTATTTT. Translation gives CASSQGTYTQYF. This chain links TRBV3-1 (or the pseudogene TRBV3-2) with TRBJ2-3; no firm D call. The ends were cut back, 1 base at V and 7 bases at J, with 6 bases in the middle. Germline V gives CDR1 LGHDT, CDR2 YNNKEL (reference sequence). There are 12 residues in the CDR3.

This chain uses TRBV4-3 with TRBJ2-1; 11 bases are a match to TRBD2. V shed 0 bases, J shed 9 bases, and the junction held 4 bases outside the gene matches. Germline V CDR1 and CDR2: LGHNA, YSLEER. The CDR3 extends over 15 amino acids. CDR3 in DNA: TGCGCCAGCAGCCAAGATAGCGGGGGGGCTGGTGAGCAGTTCTTC. It specifies CASSQDSGGAGEQFF.

CDR3 coding DNA: TGTGCCAGCAGTGTGGACAGGGGCCATTCACCCCTCCACTTT. The encoded protein is CASSVDRGHSPLHF. The chain combines TRBV2 with TRBJ1-6; 9 bases fit TRBD1. The length of the CDR3 is 14 residues. Germline CDR1 and CDR2: SNHLY and FYNNEI. V gave up 4 bases and J gave up 8 bases; unmatched junction bases: 3.

V and J are TRBV5-1 and TRBJ1-6; TRBD1 is a possible D gene (5 bases). The CDR3 consists of 18 residues. V was clipped by 0 bases and J by 3 bases, with 16 bases between them. Germline CDR1 reads SGHRS; CDR2 reads YFSETQ. The CDR3: CASSLEGQGTSYNSPLHF. In DNA form, the CDR3 reads TGCGCCAGCAGCTTGGAGGGGCAGGGAACCAGCTATAATTCACCCCTCCACTTT.

About this clone: Within the sample, other DNA sequences also encode this same CDR3. J is TRBJ2-3 and V is TRBV5-1; no clear D. The V and J ends lost 1 base and 2 bases respectively, with 8 bases between them. The CDR3 is 14 amino acids. CDR1 and CDR2 from the germline V gene are SGHRS and YFSETQ. CDR3 nucleotides: TGCGCCAGCAGCTTGCCCTCTTCCACAGATACGCAGTATTTT. Translating gives CASSLPSSTDTQYF. Using reference TRBV5-1 and TRBJ2-3 for the parts outside the CDR3, the full variable domain is KAGVTQTPRYLIKTRGQQVTLSCSPISGHRSVSWYQQTPGQGLQFLFEYFSETQRNKGNFPGRFSGRQFSNSRSEMNVSTLELGDSALYLCASSLPSSTDTQYFGPGTRLTVL.

This chain links TRBV6-5 with TRBJ1-1; D perhaps matches TRBD1 (6 bases). There are 13 residues in the CDR3. Trimming left V 5 bases short and J 11 bases short, with 18 bases between. Germline V gene sequence: CDR1 MNHEY, CDR2 SVGAGI. CDR3 protein: CASSPTGSWVAFF. The CDR3 DNA reads TGTGCCAGCAGTCCCACAGGGTCCTGGGTGGCTTTCTTT.

This chain uses TRBV10-3 with TRBJ2-1; TRBD2 matches at 15 bases. The CDR3 loop spans 16 amino acids. Germline assignment: CDR1 ENHRY and CDR2 SYGVKD. The V and J ends lost 4 bases and 9 bases, in that order; junction bases with no gene match: 7. The CDR3 DNA reads TGTGCCATCAGTGTTTGGACTAGCGGGGGGGTGAGTGAGCAGTTCTTC. Amino acid sequence: CAISVWTSGGVSEQFF.

CDR3 loop: CASSLDQGRGYTF. In DNA, the CDR3 is TGTGCCAGCAGTCTAGATCAGGGTCGGGGCTACACCTTC. The rearrangement joins TRBV3-1 (or the pseudogene TRBV3-2) to TRBJ1-2; weak D call: TRBD1 (5 bases). The CDR3 totals 13 residues. The V gene lost 6 bases and the J gene lost 8 bases, with 16 bases spanning the gap. From germline, CDR1 is LGHDT and CDR2 YNNKEL (reference sequence).

J is TRBJ2-3 and V is TRBV24-1; either TRBD1 or TRBD2 may supply D (5 bases each). Germline V gene sequence: CDR1 KGHDR, CDR2 SFDVKD. V was pared by 3 bases and J by 0 bases, with 15 bases between. This CDR3 comprises 17 residues. CDR3 residues: CATSDIGTDPSTDTQYF. The CDR3 DNA sequence: TGTGCCACCAGTGATATCGGGACGGATCCTAGCACAGATACGCAGTATTTT.